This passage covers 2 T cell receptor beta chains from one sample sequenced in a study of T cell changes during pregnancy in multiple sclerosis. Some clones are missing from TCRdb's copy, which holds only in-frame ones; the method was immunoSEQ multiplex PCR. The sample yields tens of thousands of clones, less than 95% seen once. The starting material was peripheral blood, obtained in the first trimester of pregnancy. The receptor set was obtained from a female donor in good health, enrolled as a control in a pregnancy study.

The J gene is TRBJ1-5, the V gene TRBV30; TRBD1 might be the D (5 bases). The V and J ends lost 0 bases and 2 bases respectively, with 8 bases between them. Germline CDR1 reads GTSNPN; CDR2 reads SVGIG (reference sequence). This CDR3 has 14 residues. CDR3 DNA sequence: TGTGCCTGGAGTGTACAAGGGGGCAATCAGCCCCAGCATTTT. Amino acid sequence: CAWSVQGGNQPQHF.

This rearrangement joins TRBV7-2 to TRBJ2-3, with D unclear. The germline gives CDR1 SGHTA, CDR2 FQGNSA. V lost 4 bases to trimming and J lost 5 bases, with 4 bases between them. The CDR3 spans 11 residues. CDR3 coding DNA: TGTGCCAGCAGCTACAGAGATACGCAGTATTTT. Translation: CASSYRDTQYF.